The 23 T cell receptor beta chains presented below share a single source sample, sequenced in a study of T cell responses to AZD1222 COVID-19 vaccine. Assay used: immunoSEQ multiplex PCR; TCRdb lists only in-frame clones, some missing. The profile shows roughly 130,000 clones, approximately 85% of them singletons. The source material was peripheral blood, sampled on day 0 of AZD1222 vaccination. Every receptor here comes from an adult in good health.

This clone was seen a handful of times. Compared with germline, one end of the junction differs, possibly owing to a read error. V and J are TRBV7-7 and TRBJ2-7; 7 bases align to TRBD1. The CDR3 totals 15 residues. CDR1 is SSHAT, CDR2 FNYEAQ, per germline (reference sequence). The CDR3 DNA follows: TGTGCTAGCAGCTTAGGGGACAGTCGAGGCTACGAGCAGTACTTC. Translation: CASSLGDSRGYEQYF.

This clone was seen a few times. This rearrangement joins TRBV7-3 to TRBJ1-5; TRBD1 aligns across 8 bases. J lost 2 bases, V lost 5 bases, and 5 bases had no gene match. The CDR3 sequence is 15 residues long. Looked up from germline, CDR1 is SGHTA and CDR2 is FQGTGA. CDR3 sequence: CASSATGGRNQPQHF. As DNA, the CDR3 is TGTGCCAGCAGCGCCACAGGGGGACGCAATCAGCCCCAGCATTTT.

The chain has TRBV9 and TRBJ2-3; TRBD2 is a possible D gene (6 bases). V was clipped by 7 bases and J by 4 bases, with 19 bases between them. The CDR3 is 15 residues long. Germline CDR1 is SGDLS and CDR2 is YYNGEE. The CDR3, as DNA: TGTGCCAGCTTACCGGGACTCCAGGGCGCAGATACGCAGTATTTT. Its translation: CASLPGLQGADTQYF.

The chain carries TRBV28 and TRBJ1-5; D remains ambiguous. Germline CDR1 is MDHEN and CDR2 is SYDVKM. The CDR3 spans 14 residues. Trimming took 3 bases from V and 7 from J, leaving 13 bases between them. This CDR3 reads CASSFGGLEQPQHF. The DNA of the CDR3 is TGTGCCAGCAGTTTTGGCGGGTTGGAACAGCCCCAGCATTTT.

The rearrangement joins TRBV1 to TRBJ1-4. TRBV1 is given as a pseudogene. The CDR3 is 14 amino acids. CDR3 nucleotides: TGCACCAGCAGCCAAGGCGGACCGAATGAAAAACTGTTTTTT. Its protein product is CTSSQGGPNEKLFF.

This rearrangement joins TRBV25-1 to TRBJ2-1; 8 bases agree with TRBD2. Germline CDR1 MGHDK, CDR2 SYGVNS. The CDR3 is made up of 18 amino acids. Germline trimming cut 5 bases from V and 0 bases from J; bases unmatched to any gene: 12. CDR3 protein: CASSSRSGAGDSYNEQFF. The CDR3 DNA reads as TGTGCCAGCAGTTCCCGTTCAGGAGCGGGGGACTCCTACAATGAGCAGTTCTTC.

This chain connects TRBV7-2 to TRBJ1-1, with D hard to call. The CDR3 contains 12 residues. Trimming pared 6 bases from V and 10 bases from J, leaving 15 bases between. CDR1 is SGHTA and CDR2 is FQGNSA in the germline V gene. The CDR3: CASSLRAQAAFF. The DNA of the CDR3 is TGTGCCAGCAGTCTGAGGGCTCAAGCAGCTTTCTTT.

This clone was seen only a few times. The V and J genes are TRBV19 and TRBJ1-5, with a possible D match to TRBD1 (6 bases). Germline V CDR1 and CDR2: LNHDA, SQIVND (reference sequence). V lost 8 bases, J lost 4 bases, and 18 bases lay in between. CDR3 length: 15 amino acids. The DNA for the CDR3 is TGTGCCAGTTCAGGGGTTTGGAGTGGGAATCAGCCCCAGCATTTT. Amino acid sequence: CASSGVWSGNQPQHF.

This clone has only a few counts. This chain links TRBV7-8 with TRBJ1-2, with D hard to call. Per germline, CDR1 SGHVS and CDR2 FQNEAQ. Trimming removed 0 bases from V and 2 bases from J, with 4 bases in between. CDR3 size: 13 residues. CDR3: CASSLAGNYGYTF. Here the CDR3 DNA reads TGTGCCAGCAGCTTAGCGGGGAACTATGGCTACACCTTC.

V gene TRBV7-6 combines with J gene TRBJ2-5; D is unresolved. Germline V lookup: CDR1 SGHVS, CDR2 FNYEAQ. The CDR3 is made up of 14 amino acids. V was shortened by 1 base and J by 1 base, with 7 bases between the two germline ends. In nucleotides, the CDR3 is TGTGCCAGCAGCTTAGGTATAGCCCAAGAGACCCAGTACTTC. Protein product: CASSLGIAQETQYF.

V gene TRBV3-1 (or the pseudogene TRBV3-2) combines with J gene TRBJ2-1, with a weak D call TRBD2 (5 bases). The CDR3 spans 13 residues. Germline values: CDR1 LGHDT, CDR2 YNNKEL (reference sequence). The V gene lost 6 bases and the J gene lost 10 bases, with 16 bases spanning the gap. The CDR3 sequence is CASRRDVLEEQFF. The CDR3 DNA follows: TGTGCCAGCAGGAGGGATGTATTAGAGGAGCAGTTCTTC.

The chain links TRBV5-1 to TRBJ2-2, with TRBD1 identical over 7 bases. The CDR3 covers 14 residues. Trimming took 7 bases from V and 3 from J; bases not matched to a gene: 6. Germline CDR1 and CDR2: SGHRS and YFSETQ. In DNA, the CDR3 is TGCGCCAGCCTCACAGGGACAGACACCGGGGAGCTGTTTTTT. Protein product: CASLTGTDTGELFF.

The chain uses TRBV5-1 and TRBJ2-1, with D unclear. Looked up from germline, CDR1 is SGHRS and CDR2 is YFSETQ. Trimming removed 4 bases from V and 7 bases from J, with 6 bases in between. The CDR3 contains 11 residues. CDR3 DNA sequence: TGCGCCAGCAGCAGTTTGAATGAGCAGTTCTTC. Protein sequence: CASSSLNEQFF.

This clone was seen a single time. The gene calls are TRBV7-9 and TRBJ2-3, with TRBD2 identical over 8 bases. There are 16 residues in the CDR3. Germline V lookup: CDR1 SEHNR, CDR2 FQNEAQ (reference sequence). Trimming cost V 1 base and J 5 bases; bases outside gene matches: 8. CDR3 residues: CASSLGIAGNVDTQYF. As DNA, the CDR3 is TGTGCCAGCAGCTTAGGAATAGCGGGAAATGTAGATACGCAGTATTTT.

This clone was seen a handful of times. The rearrangement joins TRBV5-1 to TRBJ1-2; TRBD1 is a possible D gene (5 bases). The CDR3 sequence is 17 residues long. Trimming stripped 2 bases from V and 6 bases from J, with 23 bases between. CDR1 SGHRS and CDR2 YFSETQ come from the germline V gene. Written as DNA, the CDR3 is TGCGCCAGCAGCTTTGGGGACCTTCCCCTTATCAGCGATGGCTACACCTTC. This gives the protein CASSFGDLPLISDGYTF.

The chain recombines TRBV9 with TRBJ2-7; D may be TRBD1 or TRBD2 (5 bases each). The CDR3 has 15 residues. The germline V gene encodes CDR1 SGDLS and CDR2 YYNGEE. V was trimmed by 4 bases and J by 0 bases, leaving 14 bases between them. The CDR3 reads CASSLLGDDSYEQYF. The CDR3 coding sequence is TGTGCCAGCAGCCTCCTTGGGGACGACTCCTACGAGCAGTACTTC.

The rearrangement links TRBV11-3 to TRBJ2-1, with D unresolved. Deletions cut 1 base from V and 2 bases from J, with 9 bases between. The CDR3 sequence is 15 residues long. Germline CDR1 and CDR2: SGHNT and YENEEA. CDR3 in DNA: TGTGCCAGCAGCTTAGCGCGGCGGACCTACAATGAGCAGTTCTTC. It translates to CASSLARRTYNEQFF.

This CDR3 reads CASSLVVLQGNEQFF. DNA for the CDR3: TGTGCCAGCAGCTTAGTCGTCCTTCAAGGCAATGAGCAGTTCTTC. The rearrangement joins TRBV7-9 to TRBJ2-1; D is ambiguous. The V and J ends lost 1 base and 6 bases respectively, with 13 bases between them. Germline V lookup: CDR1 SEHNR, CDR2 FQNEAQ (reference sequence). The CDR3 runs to 15 residues.

This clone was picked up many times. The chain couples TRBV2 to TRBJ2-7, with D hard to call. With 1 base removed from V and 4 bases from J, the gap between germline ends came to 14 bases. This CDR3 is 15 amino acids long. Germline V gene lookup returns CDR1 SNHLY and CDR2 FYNNEI. The CDR3 DNA reads as TGTGCCAGCAGTGAAGAACAGAAACCTCGATACGAGCAGTACTTC. It encodes CASSEEQKPRYEQYF.

The CDR3 here is CASSLYMRQGIVQYF. For the CDR3, the DNA is TGTGCCAGCAGTTTATATATGAGACAGGGAATCGTCCAGTACTTC. The genes are TRBV27 and TRBJ2-5; 7 bases are shared with TRBD1. J gave up 10 bases and V 1 base, and 12 bases lay outside the gene matches. Per germline, CDR1 MNHEY and CDR2 SMNVEV (reference sequence). The length of the CDR3 is 15 residues.

This chain uses TRBV5-1 with TRBJ1-5; 9 bases align to TRBD1. Germline values: CDR1 SGHRS, CDR2 YFSETQ. V dropped 5 bases and J dropped 0; count of bases not matched to a gene: 15. This CDR3 is built from 19 residues. The CDR3: CASREAGQGRTDSNQPQHF. The CDR3 coding sequence is TGCGCCAGCAGAGAGGCAGGACAGGGGCGAACTGATAGCAATCAGCCCCAGCATTTT.

This chain links TRBV30 with TRBJ2-7; D is ambiguous. Germline CDR1 is GTSNPN and CDR2 is SVGIG (reference sequence). Trimming took 7 bases from V and 2 from J, leaving 9 bases between them. This CDR3 has 11 amino acids. The CDR3 DNA reads TGTGCCTCCGTATGGACCTACGAGCAGTACTTC. This gives the protein CASVWTYEQYF.

V is TRBV18 and J is TRBJ2-2; D uncertain. The CDR3 totals 13 residues. Germline V lookup: CDR1 KGHSH, CDR2 LQKENI. V lost 2 bases, J lost 6 bases, and 7 bases lay in between. In nucleotides, the CDR3 is TGTGCCAGCTCACCAGGTTTGTCCGGGGAGCTGTTTTTT. Encoded protein: CASSPGLSGELFF.